Listed below are T cell receptor beta chains from one sample, sequenced in a study of blood T cell repertoires in COVID-19. Profiled with immunoSEQ multiplex PCR; TCRdb holds only in-frame clones, not every one. The table has approximately 200,000 clones, about four fifths seen once; the top ten hold about 7.8%. The specimen sequenced was peripheral blood. These receptors were taken from an elderly woman with COVID-19, enrolled during active disease. Each CDR3 is given with its conserved first and last residue. The D gene is left open where the match is weak. Size tells how often a clone was seen (once, few, many) or the class of an expanded clone, and some rows leave it out.

clone_size	j_call	d_call	v_call	cdr3_aa
once	TRBJ2-7	-	TRBV5-1	CASTRPGSYEQYF
-	TRBJ2-2	-	TRBV28	CASRGQSNTGELFF
few	TRBJ1-1	-	TRBV5-4	CASSSRDTEAFF
-	TRBJ2-3	TRBD2	TRBV6-5	CASRGTSGVSDTQYF
-	TRBJ1-2	TRBD1	TRBV2	CASTFETGGYGYTF
-	TRBJ2-3	TRBD2	TRBV9	CASSPSSGGRDTQYF
-	TRBJ2-7	TRBD2	TRBV7-8	CASSLGSGAYEQYF
once	TRBJ1-4	-	TRBV10-3	CAIMRGEGEKLFF
-	TRBJ1-1	-	TRBV25-1	CASTPRVSENTEAFF
-	TRBJ1-3	TRBD1	TRBV5-1	CASTTTGTSSGNTIYF
-	TRBJ2-3	TRBD2	TRBV24-1	CATSGGSGATDTQYF
-	TRBJ1-1	-	TRBV18	CASSPLSGTTMNTEAFF
-	TRBJ2-7	TRBD2	TRBV7-6	CASSAMGTSGHEQYF
-	TRBJ1-1	-	TRBV20-1	CSARGGGNTEAFF
-	TRBJ2-1	TRBD1	TRBV5-1	CASSRRTGLSSYNEQFF
few	TRBJ2-7	TRBD1	TRBV25-1	CASSDAPLTGKVYEQYF
-	TRBJ2-5	TRBD1	TRBV24-1	CATSDAQGAGETQYF
-	TRBJ1-1	-	TRBV18	CASRPPGRNTEAFF
-	TRBJ2-7	-	TRBV15	CATSRGAGQSSYEQYF
-	TRBJ1-6	-	TRBV3-1/TRBV3-2	CASSQDRGSSPLHF
-	TRBJ1-5	-	TRBV6-5	CASSGQGYGNQPQHF
-	TRBJ1-2	-	TRBV5-8	CASSLRISGGGYTF
-	TRBJ1-2	-	TRBV6-2/TRBV6-3	CASSSSKANYGYTF
-	TRBJ1-3	-	TRBV3-1/TRBV3-2	CASSQAPTGNTIYF
-	TRBJ2-6	-	TRBV6-5	CASRDSGANVLTF
-	TRBJ1-1	-	TRBV18	CASSPRSADSVNTEAFF
once	TRBJ2-3	-	TRBV6-6	CASRYSDTVLRDTQYF
-	TRBJ1-1	TRBD1	TRBV5-1	CASSNSTGGTEAFF
once	TRBJ1-1	-	TRBV5-1	CASSPREQNTEAFF
-	TRBJ1-4	TRBD1	TRBV9	CASKGAGEKLFF
-	TRBJ2-1	TRBD2	TRBV7-6	CASSRLASGGAIRNEQFF
-	TRBJ1-3	-	TRBV9	CASSVQAAVSSGNTIYF
-	TRBJ1-4	-	TRBV29-1	CSAVSNGDEKLFF
-	TRBJ2-1	TRBD2	TRBV29-1	CSVASGNSYNEQFF
-	TRBJ2-7	TRBD1	TRBV5-1	CASSLGQGGKYEQYF
-	TRBJ1-3	TRBD1	TRBV18	CASSLQGAGNTIYF
-	TRBJ2-7	TRBD1	TRBV7-2	CASSQGALSSYEQYF
-	TRBJ2-3	TRBD1	TRBV5-1	CASSLTGGATDTQYF
-	TRBJ2-7	-	TRBV7-2	CASSSRGLFSYEQYF
-	TRBJ2-2	TRBD2	TRBV7-2	CASSLGGGRAIGELFF
-	TRBJ2-6	-	TRBV4-1	CASSQDGTSGANVLTF
-	TRBJ2-7	-	TRBV10-3	CAISEGGGSGKIYEQYF
-	TRBJ1-2	-	TRBV7-8	CASSLRIRDSFYLANYGYTF
-	TRBJ1-1	-	TRBV12-3/TRBV12-4	CASLGQINTEAFF
-	TRBJ1-4	-	TRBV19	CASRAKGSEKLFF
-	TRBJ1-5	-	TRBV18	CASSSGTNNQPQHF
-	TRBJ2-1	-	TRBV2	CASSPEALANYNEQFF
-	TRBJ1-5	-	TRBV3-1/TRBV3-2	CASSQGGGVSQPQHF
-	TRBJ2-6	-	TRBV19	CATEVSGANVLTF
-	TRBJ1-2	TRBD1	TRBV4-1	CASSQAGQGNYGYTF
few	TRBJ1-2	-	TRBV7-9	CASSEDRFYGYTF